This T cell receptor (beta chain) appears in the sequencing data of a study of T cells in Graves' hyperthyroidism and ophthalmopathy. V dropped 5 bases and J dropped 5; count of bases not matched to a gene: 6. The CDR3 sequence is 15 residues long. Looked up from germline, CDR1 is MNHEY and CDR2 is SMNVEV (reference sequence). Amplification of TCR beta CDR3 regions was performed using RNA transcripts as template. With the HTBI primer set, the TCR CDR3 went through a first round of RT-PCR. From the multiplex PCR reads, TCRdb called clonotypes with MiXCR, one entry per CDR3 protein. The sample gives about 640,000 distinct CDR3 sequences, roughly 20% of which show up once; roughly a third is in the top ten.

Material for sequencing was blood. The chain has TRBV27 and TRBJ2-7, with 13 bases fitting TRBD2. The sequence derives from a man aged 25-45 years with Graves' ophthalmopathy. CDR3 residues: CASSTLAGGPDEQYF. DNA for the CDR3: TGTGCCAGCAGTACACTAGCGGGAGGGCCAGACGAGCAGTACTTC.